This TCR beta chain was obtained from a study of siplizumab effects on memory and regulatory T cells. Points on this clone: Its antigen is as yet unknown.

TCRdb keeps only in-frame clones here, not all; method: immunoSEQ multiplex PCR. This table holds about 100,000 clones, 75% to 95% found once. Germline CDR1 and CDR2: SGHTS and YDEGEE. The CDR3 totals 15 residues. Unmatched junction bases numbered 5, after V lost 4 bases and J lost 6 bases. Study results and caveats: Proliferating Tregs in siplizumab cultures were never verified as suppressive. Contribution to the alloresponse seemed major for naive T cells, which also seemed more diverse than memory cells. Alloreactive clones mapping to unstimulated subsets formed only a minor fraction.

Sample: CD4+ T cells sorted from blood. This TCR was recovered from a human donor in good health. The chain uses TRBV5-8 and TRBJ2-1; 12 bases match TRBD1. Here the CDR3 DNA reads TGTGCCAGCAGCAGCGGGACAGGGGGCTTCAATGAGCAGTTCTTC. It specifies CASSSGTGGFNEQFF.